The 32 T cell receptor beta chains reported below all come from one sample, sequenced in a study of monozygotic twins with inflammatory bowel disease (dated by TCRdb to between 2019 and 2020). Library preparation used 5' RACE. The listed sequencing device is Illumina HiSeq 2500. With the reads reprocessed by TCRdb, a single entry stands for each CDR3 protein sequence and no DNA is reported. The record for this sample contains 300,000 to 400,000 distinct CDR3 sequences. The ten largest clones add up to 2% to 2.5% of the sample. The sequenced sample consisted of blood. The origin of the receptors is a human donor with ulcerative colitis or Crohn's disease, or a healthy co-twin of an affected twin (not recorded which).

The V gene is TRBV5-1, the J gene TRBJ1-2; checking the TCRdb D call of TRBD1 is not possible without DNA. The V gene's germline CDR1 is SGHRS and CDR2 YFSETQ. The CDR3 extends over 14 amino acids. Here the CDR3 reads CASSPPISGRGYTF.

The chain links TRBV4-1 to TRBJ1-2; TCRdb gives TRBD1 as the D gene, but with no DNA this cannot be confirmed. CDR1 MGHRA and CDR2 YSYEKL come from the germline V gene. This CDR3 is built from 15 residues. The CDR3 spells CASSQKQGILYGYTF.

V gene TRBV5-1 combines with J gene TRBJ2-7; TCRdb returns TRBD1, unconfirmable since there is no DNA. The CDR3 covers 16 residues. Germline CDR1 is SGHRS and CDR2 is YFSETQ. CDR3 loop: CASSLDPGQSSYEQYF.

The chain combines TRBV11-2 with TRBJ2-2. The CDR3 has 16 residues. Germline V CDR1 and CDR2: SGHAT, FQNNGV. The chain's CDR3 is CASSLGSSGNTGELFF.

The genes are TRBV19 and TRBJ2-7; TCRdb indicates TRBD2, and absent DNA this call remains unverified. Per the germline V gene, CDR1 is LNHDA and CDR2 is SQIVND (reference sequence). The CDR3 consists of 14 residues. The CDR3: CASRGRAGSYEQYF.

The chain uses TRBV12-5 and TRBJ2-1; checking the TCRdb D call of TRBD2 is not possible without DNA. The germline V gene encodes CDR1 LGHNT and CDR2 FRNRAP. CDR3 size: 20 residues. The CDR3 protein is CASGLVYLGLAGDLVYEQFF.

This rearrangement joins TRBV6-5 to TRBJ2-7; TCRdb lists TRBD1, though no DNA is available to test this call. CDR3 size: 12 residues. CDR1 and CDR2 from the germline V gene are MNHEY and SVGAGI. CDR3 amino acids: CASSRGSYEQYF.

The chain employs TRBV12-3 or TRBV12-4 and TRBJ1-3; with no DNA, the TCRdb D assignment of TRBD1 cannot be verified. The CDR3 loop spans 16 amino acids. This chain's CDR3 is CASSLGQGIPGNTIYF.

The chain uses TRBV4-2 and TRBJ2-1; the TRBD2 assignment by TCRdb is unverifiable without DNA. This CDR3 region has 17 residues. CDR1 LGHNA and CDR2 YNFKEQ come from the germline V gene. The CDR3 region is CASSQLHWRVETNEQFF.

The chain's CDR3 is CASSDRDRVNYGYTF. The chain uses TRBV5-6 and TRBJ1-2; TCRdb selects TRBD1, and the lack of DNA leaves this call unchecked. The germline V gene has CDR1 SGHDT and CDR2 YYEEEE. The CDR3 length is 15 residues.

The chain links TRBV9 to TRBJ2-7. This CDR3 spans 14 amino acids. Per germline, CDR1 SGDLS and CDR2 YYNGEE. The CDR3 here is CASSVLGVPYEQYF.

This rearrangement joins TRBV2 to TRBJ2-5; TCRdb lists TRBD2, though no DNA is available to test this call. This CDR3 is 16 amino acids long. The germline CDR1 and CDR2 sequences are SNHLY and FYNNEI. The CDR3 reads CASSEESGGAGETQYF.

The V and J genes are TRBV11-2 and TRBJ2-2; TCRdb calls TRBD2, which cannot be checked without DNA. CDR3 size: 15 residues. Germline V gene lookup returns CDR1 SGHAT and CDR2 FQNNGV. The CDR3 protein is CASSISGGATGELFF.

The chain joins TRBV20-1 to TRBJ2-3; checking the TCRdb D call of TRBD2 is not possible without DNA. This CDR3 has 12 residues. CDR1 is DFQATT, CDR2 SNEGSKA, per germline (reference sequence). CDR3 region: CSATGGIDTQYF.

The V call is TRBV3-1, the J call TRBJ2-7; TCRdb calls TRBD1, which cannot be checked without DNA. The CDR3 extends over 12 amino acids. In germline, CDR1 is LGHDT, CDR2 YNNKEL (reference sequence). CDR3 sequence: CASSPIGVTPYF.

The chain has TRBV6-2 or TRBV6-3 and TRBJ2-2; TCRdb gives TRBD2 as the D gene, but with no DNA this cannot be confirmed. The CDR3 has 19 amino acids. Germline CDR1 and CDR2: MNHEY and SVGEGT. The CDR3 region is CASSYPSSSGGADTGELFF.

The rearrangement uses TRBV5-1 and TRBJ2-7; TCRdb indicates TRBD2, and absent DNA this call remains unverified. Germline V lookup: CDR1 SGHRS, CDR2 YFSETQ. The CDR3 contains 17 residues. The CDR3 region is CASSFPSTSGRFYEQYF.

V usage is TRBV5-1 and J usage is TRBJ2-1. CDR3 length: 14 residues. CDR1 is SGHRS, CDR2 YFSETQ, per germline. This chain's CDR3 is CASGLPTYYNEQFF.

The chain employs TRBV12-3 or TRBV12-4 and TRBJ2-1; there is no DNA to check the TCRdb D call of TRBD1. CDR3 length: 14 residues. The CDR3 spells CASRLAGGPSEQFF.

V and J are TRBV6-5 and TRBJ2-1; TCRdb proposes TRBD1, but this gene call is untestable without DNA. Germline CDR1 and CDR2: MNHEY and SVGAGI. This CDR3 has 14 residues. The CDR3 sequence is CASSYEGQEGEQFF.

The rearrangement joins TRBV28 to TRBJ1-1. This CDR3 comprises 11 residues. In germline, CDR1 is MDHEN, CDR2 SYDVKM. CDR3 loop: CASSLSSLSFF.

The J gene is TRBJ1-1, the V gene TRBV7-3. Germline CDR1 is SGHTA and CDR2 is FQGTGA. There are 13 residues in the CDR3. CDR3 amino acids: CASSTDPNTEAFF.

J is TRBJ2-5 and V is TRBV5-1; the TCRdb D gene call, TRBD1, has no DNA to confirm it. The CDR3 contains 14 residues. Germline CDR1 reads SGHRS; CDR2 reads YFSETQ. CDR3 loop: CASGLTGVLETQYF. The variable domain in full, completed from reference TRBV5-1 and TRBJ2-5, reads KAGVTQTPRYLIKTRGQQVTLSCSPISGHRSVSWYQQTPGQGLQFLFEYFSETQRNKGNFPGRFSGRQFSNSRSEMNVSTLELGDSALYLCASGLTGVLETQYFGPGTRLLVL.

The chain links TRBV29-1 to TRBJ1-1. The CDR3 is 12 residues long. CDR1 is SQVTM and CDR2 is ANQGSEA in the germline V gene. CDR3 sequence reads: CSVERGGTEAFF.

The chain carries TRBV20-1 and TRBJ2-3. The CDR3 is 16 amino acids. Germline CDR1 is DFQATT and CDR2 is SNEGSKA (reference sequence). This chain's CDR3 is CSARDPRSDGTDTQYF.

The V call is TRBV20-1, the J call TRBJ1-5. Germline values: CDR1 DFQATT, CDR2 SNEGSKA (reference sequence). This CDR3 has 13 amino acids. The CDR3 here is CSARTLGNQPQHF.

This chain connects TRBV19 to TRBJ1-2; TCRdb lists TRBD1, though no DNA is available to test this call. Germline assignment: CDR1 LNHDA and CDR2 SQIVND (reference sequence). The CDR3 is made up of 13 amino acids. CDR3 region: CASWPGQGRGYTF.

The rearrangement joins TRBV27 to TRBJ1-6; no DNA is available, so the TRBD1 call from TCRdb remains unchecked. Germline V gene lookup returns CDR1 MNHEY and CDR2 SMNVEV (reference sequence). The CDR3 sequence is 15 residues long. The CDR3 sequence: CASRSVDRGNSPLHF.

The rearrangement joins TRBV6-1 to TRBJ2-4; TCRdb's D gene call, TRBD1, goes unchecked for lack of DNA. The CDR3 extends over 15 amino acids. In germline, CDR1 is MNHNS, CDR2 SASEGT. CDR3: CASRSTGTGAYIQYF.

The V call is TRBV30, the J call TRBJ2-1; checking the TCRdb D call of TRBD2 is not possible without DNA. The CDR3 runs to 15 residues. Germline CDR1 GTSNPN, CDR2 SVGIG (reference sequence). The CDR3 spells CAWEGPGLYYNEQFF.

This chain joins TRBV4-2 and TRBJ1-4. Germline V gives CDR1 LGHNA, CDR2 YNFKEQ. This CDR3 contains 16 residues. CDR3 sequence: CASSQVGGREDEKLFF.

The chain has TRBV5-1 and TRBJ2-7; the TCRdb call, TRBD2, lacks DNA for checking. This CDR3 has 14 residues. CDR1 is SGHRS and CDR2 is YFSETQ in the germline V gene. CDR3 loop: CASSSGTSGIEQYF.